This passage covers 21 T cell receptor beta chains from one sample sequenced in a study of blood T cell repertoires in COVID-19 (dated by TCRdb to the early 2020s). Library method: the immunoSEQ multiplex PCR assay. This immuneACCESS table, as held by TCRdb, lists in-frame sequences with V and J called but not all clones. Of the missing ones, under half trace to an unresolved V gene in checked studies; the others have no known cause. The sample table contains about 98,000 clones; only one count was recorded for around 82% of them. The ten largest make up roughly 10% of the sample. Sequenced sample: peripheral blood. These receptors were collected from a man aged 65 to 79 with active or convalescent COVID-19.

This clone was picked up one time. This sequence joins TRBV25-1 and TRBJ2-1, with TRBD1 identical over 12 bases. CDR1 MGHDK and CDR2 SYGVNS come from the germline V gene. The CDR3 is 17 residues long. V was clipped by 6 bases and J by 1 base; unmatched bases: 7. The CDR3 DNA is TGTGCCAGCAGGACGGGACAGGGGGCGAGGTCCTACAATGAGCAGTTCTTC. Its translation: CASRTGQGARSYNEQFF.

CDR3 sequence (DNA): TGTGCCTGGAGTGGGCTAGCGGCGAACACCGGGGAGCTGTTTTTT. Residues: CAWSGLAANTGELFF. The rearrangement joins TRBV30 to TRBJ2-2, with TRBD2 matching 7 bases. From germline, CDR1 is GTSNPN and CDR2 SVGIG (reference sequence). V trimming: 1 base; J trimming: 0 bases; junction bases outside the gene matches: 2. The CDR3 contains 15 residues.

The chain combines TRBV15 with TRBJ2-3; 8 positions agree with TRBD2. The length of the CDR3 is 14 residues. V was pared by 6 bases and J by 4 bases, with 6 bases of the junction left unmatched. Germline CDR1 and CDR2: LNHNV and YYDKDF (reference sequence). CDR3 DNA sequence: TGTGCCACCAGTTCGAGCGGGGGATCAGATACGCAGTATTTT. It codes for CATSSSGGSDTQYF.

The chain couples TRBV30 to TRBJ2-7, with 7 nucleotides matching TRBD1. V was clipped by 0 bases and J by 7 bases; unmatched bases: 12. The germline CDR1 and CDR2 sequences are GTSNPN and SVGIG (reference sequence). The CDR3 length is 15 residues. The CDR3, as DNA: TGTGCCTGGAGTGTACGTGGGACAGCTGCTGGTGAGCAGTACTTC. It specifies CAWSVRGTAAGEQYF.

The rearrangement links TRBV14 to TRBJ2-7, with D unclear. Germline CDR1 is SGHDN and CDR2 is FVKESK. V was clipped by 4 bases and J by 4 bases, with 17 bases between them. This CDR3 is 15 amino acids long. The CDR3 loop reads CASSPKWALLYEQYF. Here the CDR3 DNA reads TGTGCCAGCAGCCCTAAGTGGGCCCTTTTATACGAGCAGTACTTC.

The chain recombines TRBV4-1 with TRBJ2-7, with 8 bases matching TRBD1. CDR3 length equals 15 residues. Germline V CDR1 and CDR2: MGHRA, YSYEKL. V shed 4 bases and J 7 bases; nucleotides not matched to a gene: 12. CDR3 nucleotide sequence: TGCGCCAGCAGCCCACCCCGGGCAGGGGGCAGGGAGCAGTACTTC. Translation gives CASSPPRAGGREQYF.

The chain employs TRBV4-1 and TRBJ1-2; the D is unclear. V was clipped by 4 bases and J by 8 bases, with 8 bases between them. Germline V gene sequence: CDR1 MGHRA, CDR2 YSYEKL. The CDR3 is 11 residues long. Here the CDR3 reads CASSPGLGYTF. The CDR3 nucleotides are TGCGCCAGCAGCCCTGGCCTGGGCTACACCTTC.

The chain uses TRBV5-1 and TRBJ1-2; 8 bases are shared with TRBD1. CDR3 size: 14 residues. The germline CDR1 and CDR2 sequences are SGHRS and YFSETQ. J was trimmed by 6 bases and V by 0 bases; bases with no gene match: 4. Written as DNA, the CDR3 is TGCGCCAGCAGCTTGGGACAGGGGCCCCATGGCTACACCTTC. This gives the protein CASSLGQGPHGYTF.

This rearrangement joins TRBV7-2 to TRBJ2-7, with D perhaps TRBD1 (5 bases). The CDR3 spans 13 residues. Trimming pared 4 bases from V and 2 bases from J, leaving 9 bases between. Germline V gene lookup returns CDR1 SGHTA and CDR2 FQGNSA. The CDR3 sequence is CASSSRQTYEQYF. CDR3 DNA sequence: TGTGCCAGCAGCTCCCGACAGACCTACGAGCAGTACTTC.

Here the CDR3 reads CASRPIRQETQYF. The CDR3 DNA is TGTGCCAGCAGGCCAATCAGGCAAGAGACCCAGTACTTC. V and J are TRBV11-2 and TRBJ2-5, with D unresolved. Between the trimmed V and J ends, which lost 6 bases and 2 bases, there was a span of 10 bases. CDR3 length: 13 amino acids. Germline loops: CDR1 SGHAT, CDR2 FQNNGV. The full variable domain, with the rest looked up from reference TRBV11-2 and TRBJ2-5, is EAGVAQSPRYKIIEKRQSVAFWCNPISGHATLYWYQQILGQGPKLLIQFQNNGVVDDSQLPKDRFSAERLKGVDSTLKIQPAKLEDSAVYLCASRPIRQETQYFGPGTRLLVL.

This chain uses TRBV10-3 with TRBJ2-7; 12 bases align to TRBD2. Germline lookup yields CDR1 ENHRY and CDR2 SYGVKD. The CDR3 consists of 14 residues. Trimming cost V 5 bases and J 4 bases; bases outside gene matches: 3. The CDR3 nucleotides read TGTGCCATCAGTCAGACTAGCGGGGGTTACGAGCAGTACTTC. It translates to CAISQTSGGYEQYF.

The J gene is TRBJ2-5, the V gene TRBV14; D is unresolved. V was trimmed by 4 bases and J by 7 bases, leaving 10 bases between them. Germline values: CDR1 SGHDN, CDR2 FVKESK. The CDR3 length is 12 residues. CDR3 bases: TGTGCCAGCAGCCGGCGGCATGGGACCCAGTACTTC. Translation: CASSRRHGTQYF.

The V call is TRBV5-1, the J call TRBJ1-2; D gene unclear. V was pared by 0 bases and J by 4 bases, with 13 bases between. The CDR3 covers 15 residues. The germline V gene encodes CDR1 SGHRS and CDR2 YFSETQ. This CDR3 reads CASSLADQVPYGYTF. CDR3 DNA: TGCGCCAGCAGCTTGGCCGATCAGGTTCCCTATGGCTACACCTTC.

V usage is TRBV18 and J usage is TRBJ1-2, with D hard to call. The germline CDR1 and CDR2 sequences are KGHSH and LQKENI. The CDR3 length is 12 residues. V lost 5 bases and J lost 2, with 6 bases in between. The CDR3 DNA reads TGTGCCAGCTCAGAGCCCAACTATGGCTACACCTTC. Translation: CASSEPNYGYTF.

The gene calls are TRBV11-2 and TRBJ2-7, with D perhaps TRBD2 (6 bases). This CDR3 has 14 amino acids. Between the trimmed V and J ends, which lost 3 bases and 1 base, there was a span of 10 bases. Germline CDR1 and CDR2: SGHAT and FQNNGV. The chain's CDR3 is CASSLAGTSYEQYF. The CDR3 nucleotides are TGTGCCAGCAGCTTGGCCGGGACTTCCTACGAGCAGTACTTC.

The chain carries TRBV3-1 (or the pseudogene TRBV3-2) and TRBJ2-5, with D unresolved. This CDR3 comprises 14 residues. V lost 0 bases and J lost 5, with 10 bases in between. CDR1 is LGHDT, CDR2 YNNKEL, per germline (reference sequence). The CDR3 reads CASSQDSSHETQYF. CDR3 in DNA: TGTGCCAGCAGCCAAGATTCCAGTCACGAGACCCAGTACTTC.

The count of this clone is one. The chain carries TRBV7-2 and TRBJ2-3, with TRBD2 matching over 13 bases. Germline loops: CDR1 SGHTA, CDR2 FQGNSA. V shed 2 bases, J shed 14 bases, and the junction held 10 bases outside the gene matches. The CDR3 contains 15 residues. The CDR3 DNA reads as TGTGCCAGCAGCTTATTTGAGGGACTAGCGGGGAAACGGTATTTT. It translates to CASSLFEGLAGKRYF. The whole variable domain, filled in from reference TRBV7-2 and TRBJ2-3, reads GAGVSQSPSNKVTEKGKDVELRCDPISGHTALYWYRQSLGQGLEFLIYFQGNSAPDKSGLPSDRFSAERTGGSVSTLTIQRTQQEDSAVYLCASSLFEGLAGKRYFGPGTRLTVL.

CDR3 in DNA: TGCGCCAGCAGCGAAACTAGATCCTACAATGAGCAGTTCTTC. It encodes CASSETRSYNEQFF. The chain carries TRBV4-1 and TRBJ2-1; D may be TRBD2 (5 bases). CDR3 length: 14 amino acids. V lost 5 bases and J 1 base, leaving 9 bases between the germline ends. Looked up from germline, CDR1 is MGHRA and CDR2 is YSYEKL.

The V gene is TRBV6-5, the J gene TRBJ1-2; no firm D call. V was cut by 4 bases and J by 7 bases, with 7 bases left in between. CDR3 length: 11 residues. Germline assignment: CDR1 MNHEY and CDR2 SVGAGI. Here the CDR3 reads CASSSVFGYTF. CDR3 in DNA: TGTGCCAGCAGTTCAGTTTTTGGCTACACCTTC.

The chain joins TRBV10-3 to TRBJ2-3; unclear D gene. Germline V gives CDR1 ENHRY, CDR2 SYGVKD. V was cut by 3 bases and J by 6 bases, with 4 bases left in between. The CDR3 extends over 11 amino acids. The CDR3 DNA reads TGTGCCATCAGTGACGGTGATACGCAGTATTTT. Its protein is CAISDGDTQYF.

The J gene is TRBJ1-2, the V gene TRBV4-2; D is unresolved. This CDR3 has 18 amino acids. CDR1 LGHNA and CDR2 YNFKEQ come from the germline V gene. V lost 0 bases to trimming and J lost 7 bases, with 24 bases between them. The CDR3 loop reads CASSQDTTMGRTGRGYTF. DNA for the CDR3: TGTGCCAGCAGCCAAGATACCACGATGGGAAGGACTGGTCGTGGCTACACCTTC.